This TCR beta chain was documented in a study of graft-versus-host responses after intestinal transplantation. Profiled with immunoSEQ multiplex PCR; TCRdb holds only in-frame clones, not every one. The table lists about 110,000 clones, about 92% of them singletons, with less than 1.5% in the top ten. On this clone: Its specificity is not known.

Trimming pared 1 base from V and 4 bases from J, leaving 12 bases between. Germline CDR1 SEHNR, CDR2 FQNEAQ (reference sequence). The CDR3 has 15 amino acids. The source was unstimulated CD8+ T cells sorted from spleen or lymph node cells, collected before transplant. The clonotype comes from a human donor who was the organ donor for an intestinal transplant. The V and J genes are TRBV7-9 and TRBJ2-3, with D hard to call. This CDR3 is CASSLEIGLADTQYF. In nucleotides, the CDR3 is TGTGCCAGCAGCTTAGAAATAGGTTTGGCAGATACGCAGTATTTT.